Detailed here is one T cell receptor beta chain. This sample was taken from a study of blood T cell repertoires in COVID-19. The CDR3 length is 14 residues. Germline-derived CDR1 and CDR2 are MNHNY and SVGAGI (reference sequence). V was clipped by 8 bases and J by 4 bases, with 15 bases between them. Assay used: immunoSEQ multiplex PCR; TCRdb lists only in-frame clones, some missing. This table has about 380,000 clones, about 90% appearing once. Sequenced material: peripheral blood. This receptor was taken from a middle-aged man with acute or convalescent COVID-19. The chain is built from TRBV6-6 and TRBJ1-5; D gene unclear. As DNA, the CDR3 is TGTGCCAGCGGGGATGGACGGGGAAATCAGCCCCAGCATTTT. Translated, it gives CASGDGRGNQPQHF.